This TCR beta chain comes out of a study of T-cell reconstitution after alpha-beta-depleted transplantation in children (dated by TCRdb to 2016 to 2018). About the investigation overall: Using TCR repertoire profiling, the study followed T-cell immune reconstitution in a quantitative way in children after TCRalphabeta/CD19-depleted allogeneic hematopoietic cell transplantation.

What this sample's treatment or condition label stands for: allogeneic hematopoietic cell transplantation with graft depleted of TCRalphabeta T cells and CD19 B cells. TCRalphabeta/CD19-depleted allogeneic hematopoietic cell grafts were given to the transplant recipients, all of whom were children. This clonotype came up many times. Which antigen it targets is not known. No much larger clone exists at a distance of one base, and base qualities are not known. The library was built by means of PCR. The instrument given in TCRdb is Illumina HiSeq 2500. TCR libraries were prepared with molecular barcoding, using unique molecular identifiers to normalize TCRbeta repertoire quantification. Using fastp trimming at Q25 and MiXCR clonotype assembly, TCRdb reanalyzed the public sequencing data and kept in-frame beta chains. One record per CDR3 amino acid sequence lists the most common genes and DNA. The sample table shows about 350,000 distinct CDR3 sequences, and around 15% are seen once. The ten largest clones represent around 43% of the sample.

The CDR3, cysteine through phenylalanine, is 15 amino acids long. Kept here is only the CDR3 DNA, which spans 45 bases and is read in frame from base 1. V lost 5 bases and J lost 2 bases, and the count of bases not matched to a germline gene is 9. The study at large found these results: Over the following months the frequencies of hyperexpanded clones went down, and after one year T-cell counts and TCRbeta diversity were mostly credited to newly produced T cells. The apparently early recovery of alphabetaT-cell counts about two months after transplant reportedly depended on only several hundred rapidly expanded clones that came from non-depleted graft cells. In some patients, the high TCRbeta diversity seen at day 60 was put down to recipient T cells and intrathymic progenitors that had survived conditioning.

The sequencing used PBMCs, mostly from graft donor cells, collected 360 days after TCRalphabeta/CD19-depleted stem cell transplant. This receptor chain uses TRBV12-3 or TRBV12-4 and TRBJ2-7; 7 central nucleotides agree with TRBD1. The receptor was isolated from a male patient aged 2 to 10 who had a stem cell transplant for acute lymphoblastic leukemia, so the T cells may come from the graft donor. In nucleotide form, the sequence is TGTGCCAGCAGTCCCGGGGACAGTTCTCCCTACGAGCAGTACTTC. It specifies CASSPGDSSPYEQYF.